The clone carrying this TCR beta chain was recorded a few times. Its antigen is unidentified. TCRdb redid the calling of the 5' RACE reads with MiXCR, one entry per CDR3 protein. The table lists 670,000 or so distinct CDR3 sequences, 15% to 20% of them singletons. This sample was taken from a study of CD8 T cells in ankylosing spondylitis. Study results and caveats: Made up of eight or nine highly homologous variants, a TCR beta motif appeared characteristic of ankylosing spondylitis blood.

Germline V gives CDR1 MNHEY, CDR2 SVGEGT. The CDR3 spans 15 residues. V was clipped by 0 bases and J by 4 bases; unmatched bases: 3. This TCR derives from a male donor with ankylosing spondylitis. The sequenced sample consisted of blood, either unsorted or a sorted T cell fraction (not recorded which). The V call is TRBV6-2 or TRBV6-3, the J call TRBJ1-5; 7 nucleotides match TRBD1. The CDR3 sequence is CASSYSTGENQPQHF. The CDR3 DNA sequence: TGTGCCAGCAGTTACTCAACAGGGGAAAATCAGCCCCAGCATTTT.